This note documents a single TCR beta chain sequence. Its antigen is still unknown. The table came from immunoSEQ multiplex PCR; TCRdb's copy has only in-frame clones and leaves some out. The data contain almost 750,000 clones, around 70% of them singletons. This entry comes from a study of shared clonotypes between healthy human individuals. Notes on the study in general: Among donors, the sharing of clonotypes was expected to be influenced by sequencing depth.

Germline CDR1 reads MGHRA; CDR2 reads YSYEKL. This CDR3 comprises 16 residues. V shed 0 bases and J 3 bases; nucleotides not matched to a gene: 4. Sequenced sample: memory CD4+ T cells sorted from blood. Stated subset: CD45RA-negative fraction. This receptor was identified in a woman aged 25 to 39 in good health. The gene calls are TRBV4-1 and TRBJ1-5, with TRBD1 matching over 8 bases. CDR3 sequence: CASSQDAGGFNQPQHF. As DNA, the CDR3 is TGCGCCAGCAGCCAAGACGCAGGGGGCTTCAATCAGCCCCAGCATTTT.